This T cell receptor (beta chain) was retrieved from a study of shared clonotypes between healthy human individuals. CDR1 is MNHNS and CDR2 is SASEGT in the germline V gene. Trimming took 4 bases from V and 7 from J, leaving 16 bases between them. The CDR3 covers 14 residues. Sequencing was performed with immunoSEQ multiplex PCR; in TCRdb, only in-frame clones are kept and a portion is missing. Among a few million clones listed, roughly nine tenths were seen once. The gene calls are TRBV6-1 and TRBJ1-1; D not resolved. Sequencing was performed on naive CD4+ T cells sorted from blood. Described subset: CD45RA+ positively selected. The clonotype originates from a man between 18 and 29 years old in good health. The CDR3 reads CASSGRGRRLEAFF. CDR3 nucleotides: TGTGCCAGCAGTGGTCGTGGGCGTCGGCTTGAAGCTTTCTTT.